This T cell receptor (beta chain) was captured in a study of monozygotic twins with inflammatory bowel disease. The study's findings and limits: No discrimination was achieved between different T cell subtypes.

To note about this clonotype: The antigen is undetermined.

The CDR3 loop spans 17 amino acids. TCRdb reprocessed the 5' RACE reads and stores each CDR3 protein as one record, lacking DNA. This sample contains 350,000 to 400,000 distinct CDR3 sequences. This chain links TRBV12-3 or TRBV12-4 with TRBJ2-1; absent DNA, TCRdb's TRBD1 call cannot be checked. Sequences were obtained from blood. This TCR came from a human donor with ulcerative colitis or Crohn's disease, or a healthy co-twin of an affected twin (not recorded which). CDR3 in amino acids: CASSLPEDTANDNEQFF.